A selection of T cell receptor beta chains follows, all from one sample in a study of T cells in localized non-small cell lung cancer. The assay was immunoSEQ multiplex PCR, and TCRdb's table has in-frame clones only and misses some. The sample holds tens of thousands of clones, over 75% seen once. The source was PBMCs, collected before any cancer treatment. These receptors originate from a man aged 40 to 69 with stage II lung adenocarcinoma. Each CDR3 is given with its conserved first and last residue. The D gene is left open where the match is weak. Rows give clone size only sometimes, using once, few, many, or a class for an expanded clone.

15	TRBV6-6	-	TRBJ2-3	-	TGTGCCAGCAGTTACAAGCGGGCTAGCACAGATACGCAGTATTTT	CASSYKRASTDTQYF
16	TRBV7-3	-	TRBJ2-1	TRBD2	TGTGCCAGCAGCCCGACGCTAGCGGTCGCTTACAATGAGCAGTTCTTC	CASSPTLAVAYNEQFF
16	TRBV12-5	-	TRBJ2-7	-	TGTGCTAGTGGTTACCCCTTAGGGGGTAACCCCCACGAGCAGTACTTC	CASGYPLGGNPHEQYF
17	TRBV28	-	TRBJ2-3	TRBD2	TGTGCCAGCAGTCCCCAGACTAGCGGGGGGCAAACAGATACGCAGTATTTT	CASSPQTSGGQTDTQYF
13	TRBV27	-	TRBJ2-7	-	TGTGCCAGCAGTTTATACTCGTCCTACGAGCAGTACTTC	CASSLYSSYEQYF
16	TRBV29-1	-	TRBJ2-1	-	TGCAGCGTTGAAATAGGGGACACTAGCTCCTACAATGAGCAGTTCTTC	CSVEIGDTSSYNEQFF
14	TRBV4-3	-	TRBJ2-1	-	TGCGCCAGCAGCCACGACGGGGGGCGTAGTGAGCAGTTCTTC	CASSHDGGRSEQFF
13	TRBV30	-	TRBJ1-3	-	TGTGCCTGGCTGGGCCCGGGAGGAAACACCATATATTTT	CAWLGPGGNTIYF
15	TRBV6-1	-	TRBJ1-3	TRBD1	TGTGCCAGCAGTGAGATGGACAGGGGGGGAAACACCATATATTTT	CASSEMDRGGNTIYF
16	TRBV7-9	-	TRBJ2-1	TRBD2	TGTGCCAGCAGCTTAGCGTTAACTAGCGGAGACAATGAGCAGTTCTTC	CASSLALTSGDNEQFF
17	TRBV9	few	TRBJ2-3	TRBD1	TGTGCCAGCAGCGTAGCTGCAGGGGGCGTCGGCACAGATACGCAGTATTTT	CASSVAAGGVGTDTQYF
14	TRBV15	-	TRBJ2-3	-	TGTGCCACTCAAGGTTTAGCTGGCACAGATACGCAGTATTTT	CATQGLAGTDTQYF
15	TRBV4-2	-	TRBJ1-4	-	TGTGCCAACAGCCAAGCTAGCGCAACTAATGAAAAACTGTTTTTT	CANSQASATNEKLFF
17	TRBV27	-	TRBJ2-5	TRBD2	TGTGCCAGCAGTCGGACTAGCGGGGGCCGGTACCAAGAGACCCAGTACTTC	CASSRTSGGRYQETQYF
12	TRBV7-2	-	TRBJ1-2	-	TGTGCCAGCAGCTCCTATTCGCGAGGCTACACCTTC	CASSSYSRGYTF
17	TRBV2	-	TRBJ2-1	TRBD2	TGTGCCAGCAGTGAAGACCTTCTAGCGGGAGGTTCTTATGAGCAGTTCTTC	CASSEDLLAGGSYEQFF
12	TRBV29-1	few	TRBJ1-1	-	TGCAGCGTTGTGGGGGTTGGGACTGAAGCTTTCTTT	CSVVGVGTEAFF
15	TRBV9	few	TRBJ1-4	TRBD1	TGTGCCAGCAGCCCAGGGGACAGATTTAATGAAAAACTGTTTTTT	CASSPGDRFNEKLFF
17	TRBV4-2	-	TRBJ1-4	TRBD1	TGTGCCAGCAGCCAAGACCCTATGACAGGGCGAGATGAAAAACTGTTTTTT	CASSQDPMTGRDEKLFF
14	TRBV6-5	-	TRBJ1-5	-	TGTGCCAGCAGTTCGACAGCTGGCAATCAGCCCCAGCATTTT	CASSSTAGNQPQHF
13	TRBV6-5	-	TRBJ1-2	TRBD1	TGTGCCAGCAGTTACCAGGGGGTCTATGGCTACACCTTC	CASSYQGVYGYTF
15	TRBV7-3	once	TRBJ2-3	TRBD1	TGTGCCAGCAGCTTGGGTACAGGGGGCGCATATACGCAGTATTTT	CASSLGTGGAYTQYF
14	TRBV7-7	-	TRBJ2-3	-	TGTGCCAGCAGCAAAATTACAGGCACAGATACGCAGTATTTT	CASSKITGTDTQYF
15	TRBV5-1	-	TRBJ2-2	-	TGCGCCAGCAGCTTGGGAGGGACGGGCACCGGGGAGCTGTTTTTT	CASSLGGTGTGELFF
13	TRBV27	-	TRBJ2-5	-	TGTGCCAGCAGTCCTCGACGCATAGAGACCCAGTACTTC	CASSPRRIETQYF
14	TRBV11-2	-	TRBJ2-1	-	TGTGCCAGCAGCTTAGGCAGTAGGGGGGATGTGCAGTTCTTC	CASSLGSRGDVQFF
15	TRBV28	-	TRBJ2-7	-	TGTGCCAGCAGTCCTGCCCCGGGGATAACCTACGAGCAGTACTTC	CASSPAPGITYEQYF
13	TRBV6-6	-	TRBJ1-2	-	TGTGCCAGCAGTTACTCGTCGGGGTCTGGCTGCACCTTC	CASSYSSGSGCTF
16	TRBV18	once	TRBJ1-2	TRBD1	TGTGCCAGCTCACCAGCACAGGGGGCGGAGGCCTATGGCTACACCTTC	CASSPAQGAEAYGYTF
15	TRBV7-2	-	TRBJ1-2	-	TGTGCCAGCAGCTTCGAGGGTACTTCAGGCTATGGCTACACCTTC	CASSFEGTSGYGYTF
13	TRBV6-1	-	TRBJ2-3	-	TGTGCCAGCAGTGAATTCAGGGGAGATACGCAGTATTTT	CASSEFRGDTQYF
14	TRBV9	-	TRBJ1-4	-	TGTGCCAGCAGCGGGGAGGCTAGAGGTGAAAAACTGTTTTTT	CASSGEARGEKLFF
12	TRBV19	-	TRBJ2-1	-	TGTGCCAGTAGTCCACAGGGCGATGAGCAGTTCTTC	CASSPQGDEQFF
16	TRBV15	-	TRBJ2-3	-	TGTGCCACCAGCGGCCCATCAGGGGCCTACACAGATACGCAGTATTTT	CATSGPSGAYTDTQYF
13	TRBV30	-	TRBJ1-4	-	TGTGCCTGGACCCTGTACGAGTCTGAAAAACTGTTTTTT	CAWTLYESEKLFF
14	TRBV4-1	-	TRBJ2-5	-	TGCGCCAGCAGCCAAGAGGGAGTGGGAGAGACCCAGTACTTC	CASSQEGVGETQYF
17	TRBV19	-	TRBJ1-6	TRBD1	TGTGCCAGTAGCCGGGACAGGGTGAACTCCTATAATTCACCCCTCCACTTT	CASSRDRVNSYNSPLHF
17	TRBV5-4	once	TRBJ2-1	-	TGTGCCAGCAGCTTGGCCGCGGGGCAGGGGAGTTACAATGAGCAGTTCTTC	CASSLAAGQGSYNEQFF